Sequencing of this TCR beta chain was carried out in a study of CD8+ T cells in alopecia areata. Across the whole study: Patients in the study were on tofacitinib for 6 to 18 months, then off it for 6 months. The study's findings and limits: Greater clonality was observed in lesional scalp samples, especially alopecia totalis/universalis, versus normal scalp.

Treatment: oral pan-JAK inhibitor, 5-10 mg twice daily. It was cDNA, reverse transcribed from extracted RNA, that served as the sequencing template. Libraries were prepared by immunoSEQ multiplex PCR; TCRdb keeps only in-frame clonotypes and omits some of them. In the table there are some 200,000 clones, roughly three fifths of which are singletons. Remarks on this clone: The antigen is not known.

This CDR3 is built from 12 residues. V lost 7 bases and J 3 bases, leaving 12 bases between the germline ends. Per germline, CDR1 SQVTM and CDR2 ANQGSEA. The origin of this receptor is a human donor with alopecia areata. The chain has TRBV29-1 and TRBJ1-2, with D perhaps TRBD1 (6 bases). The specimen comprised CD4+ T cells sorted from blood, sampled at week 4, from a patient treated with tofacitinib. The CDR3 reads CSGRGGDYGYTF. CDR3 nucleotides: TGCAGCGGACGAGGGGGAGACTATGGCTACACCTTC.